This record concerns one TCR beta chain sequence. Antigen unknown. The sample originates from a study of blood T cells in healthy people across ages. Using a J-beta primer mix together with a sample-barcoded 5' primer, a second PCR was run for roughly 7 to 12 cycles. Each cDNA molecule was tagged by a template-switch adaptor that had 12 random nucleotides. TCRdb redid the calling of the 5' RACE reads with MiXCR, one entry per CDR3 protein. The sample shows over 1,200,000 distinct CDR3 sequences, approximately 59% of them seen only once. Study-level findings and limits: The authors considered diversity estimates from one million T cells to be underestimates.

The CDR3 loop spans 15 amino acids. This sequence originates from a man in his late teens or twenties in good health. This sequence joins TRBV12-3 or TRBV12-4 and TRBJ2-5; 7 bases fit TRBD2. The better agreement between TRBJ2-7 and the DNA end casts doubt on the J call. Material: blood. CDR3 coding DNA: TGTGCCAGCAGTTGGACGGGTGGCGGGAGTACCGAGCAGTACTTC. This translates into CASSWTGGGSTEQYF.